A single sample is the source of the 4 T cell receptor beta chains below, sequenced in a study of blood T cell repertoires in COVID-19. Sequenced by immunoSEQ multiplex PCR; TCRdb stores in-frame clones only, minus some. The sample includes 90,000 to 120,000 clones, around 92% seen only once; the top ten take 4.5% to 5%. Material for sequencing was peripheral blood. These receptors originate from a man aged 35-49 years with active or convalescent COVID-19.

The chain joins TRBV11-2 to TRBJ2-1; TRBD2 matches 9 bases. Germline lookup yields CDR1 SGHAT and CDR2 FQNNGV. J was trimmed by 0 bases and V by 5 bases; bases with no gene match: 11. The CDR3 length is 18 residues. In DNA, the CDR3 is TGTGCCAGCAGCCGATTAGCGGGAGAAGGAAGCTCCTACAATGAGCAGTTCTTC. It specifies CASSRLAGEGSSYNEQFF.

The chain is built from TRBV4-2 and TRBJ1-2, with D tentatively TRBD1 (6 bases). CDR1 and CDR2 (germline): LGHNA, YNFKEQ. Trimming cost V 11 bases and J 8 bases, with 15 bases left between them. This CDR3 has 11 residues. In DNA form, the CDR3 reads TGTGCCTCGACTTCAGGGGCCGGCTACACCTTC. Its protein is CASTSGAGYTF.

This clone has a single count. This rearrangement joins TRBV14 to TRBJ2-2; TRBD1 aligns across 10 bases. This CDR3 has 13 amino acids. Germline values: CDR1 SGHDN, CDR2 FVKESK. V lost 5 bases to trimming and J lost 6 bases; unmatched junction nucleotides: 0. The CDR3 region is CASSGQGAGELFF. DNA of the CDR3: TGTGCCAGCAGCGGACAGGGGGCCGGGGAGCTGTTTTTT. Full variable domain (outside the CDR3, taken from reference TRBV14 and TRBJ2-2): EAGVTQFPSHSVIEKGQTVTLRCDPISGHDNLYWYRRVMGKEIKFLLHFVKESKQDESGMPNNRFLAERTGGTYSTLKVQPAELEDSGVYFCASSGQGAGELFFGEGSRLTVL.

The rearrangement uses TRBV27 and TRBJ2-1; 10 bases map to TRBD1. This CDR3 region has 15 residues. V shed 4 bases, J shed 5 bases, and the junction held 5 bases outside the gene matches. CDR1 is MNHEY and CDR2 is SMNVEV in the germline V gene (reference sequence). The CDR3 here is CASSSGTGAHNEQFF. The CDR3 DNA reads as TGTGCCAGCAGTTCCGGGACAGGGGCCCACAATGAGCAGTTCTTC.